This is a list of T cell receptor beta chains from one sample in a study of beta chain features in type 1 diabetes. Measured with immunoSEQ multiplex PCR; TCRdb has only the in-frame clones, and not every one. The data show roughly 500,000 clones, roughly 31% seen once. The sample taken for sequencing was naive CD4+ T cells from blood. The source is a man aged 18 to 30 in good health. Each CDR3 is given with its conserved first and last residue. The order of the fields is V gene, J gene, clone size, D gene, CDR3 DNA, CDR3 protein. The D gene is left open where the match is weak. Not every row has a clone size; where given, it reads once, few, many or a size class.

V: TRBV5-4
J: TRBJ2-5
size: few
D: TRBD2
DNA: TGTGCCAGCAGCTCCGGACTAGCGGGAGTGGGGGAGACCCAGTACTTC
CDR3: CASSSGLAGVGETQYF

V: TRBV2
J: TRBJ2-3
size: -
D: -
DNA: TGTGCCAGCAGTCAGGGAGCAGATACGCAGTATTTT
CDR3: CASSQGADTQYF

V: TRBV6-6
J: TRBJ2-3
size: -
D: TRBD2
DNA: TGTGCCAGCAGTGACTTAGCGGGAGTGGCAGATACGCAGTATTTT
CDR3: CASSDLAGVADTQYF

V: TRBV18
J: TRBJ2-3
size: -
D: TRBD2
DNA: TGTGCCAGCTCACCCAGACTAGCGGGAGAGGTTCCTCAGACAGATACGCAGTATTTT
CDR3: CASSPRLAGEVPQTDTQYF

V: TRBV29-1
J: TRBJ2-5
size: -
D: -
DNA: TGCAGCGCCTCCAGGCCGGGCCAAGAGACCCAGTACTTC
CDR3: CSASRPGQETQYF

V: TRBV28
J: TRBJ2-1
size: few
D: TRBD2
DNA: TGTGCCAGCGGGCTAGCGGTCTACAATGAGCAGTTCTTC
CDR3: CASGLAVYNEQFF

V: TRBV18
J: TRBJ1-2
size: -
D: -
DNA: TGTGCCAGCTCACTCCTGACAGACAACTATGGCTACACCTTC
CDR3: CASSLLTDNYGYTF

V: TRBV25-1
J: TRBJ2-4
size: few
D: TRBD1
DNA: TGTGCCAGCAGTGAGATTACCGGGACAGGGGGAGGCATTCAGTACTTC
CDR3: CASSEITGTGGGIQYF

V: TRBV2
J: TRBJ2-5
size: -
D: -
DNA: TGTGCCAGCAGTGAATTTCGTGTGGGGATGGAGACCCAGTACTTC
CDR3: CASSEFRVGMETQYF

V: TRBV5-6
J: TRBJ2-6
size: -
D: -
DNA: TGTGCCAGCAACGACCAGGGTGGGGCCAACGTCCTGACTTTC
CDR3: CASNDQGGANVLTF

V: TRBV30
J: TRBJ2-5
size: -
D: -
DNA: TGTGCCTGGAGCGGGGCAGGGTTTCAAGAGACCCAGTACTTC
CDR3: CAWSGAGFQETQYF

V: TRBV2
J: TRBJ2-3
size: few
D: TRBD1
DNA: TGTGCCAGCACTGTCGACAGGGTGGCAGATACGCAGTATTTT
CDR3: CASTVDRVADTQYF

V: TRBV10-3
J: TRBJ2-3
size: -
D: -
DNA: TGTGCCATCAGTGAGTCGAAGAGGGGAGTGGGTGCAGATACGCAGTATTTT
CDR3: CAISESKRGVGADTQYF

V: TRBV28
J: TRBJ1-5
size: -
D: -
DNA: TGTGCCACGGCCATACGAGGCTATCAGCCCCAGCATTTT
CDR3: CATAIRGYQPQHF

V: TRBV7-3
J: TRBJ1-4
size: few
D: -
DNA: TGTGCCAGCAGCGAGACTGGGAGCGCGAATGAAAAACTGTTTTTT
CDR3: CASSETGSANEKLFF

V: TRBV7-2
J: TRBJ1-4
size: once
D: -
DNA: TGTGCCAGCAGCTTTCAAGTCGGGGGCCTCGGTGAAAAACTGTTTTTT
CDR3: CASSFQVGGLGEKLFF

V: TRBV30
J: TRBJ1-4
size: few
D: -
DNA: TGTGCCTGGAGTGCGAGGGCAACTAATGAAAAACTGTTTTTT
CDR3: CAWSARATNEKLFF

V: TRBV30
J: TRBJ2-7
size: -
D: -
DNA: TGTGCCTGGAGTCCACTAGTTATGTCCTACGAGCAGTACTTC
CDR3: CAWSPLVMSYEQYF

V: TRBV7-9
J: TRBJ2-2
size: -
D: TRBD2
DNA: TGTGCCAGCAGCCGAGCGGGAGTCTACACCGGGGAGCTGTTTTTT
CDR3: CASSRAGVYTGELFF

V: TRBV15
J: TRBJ2-3
size: -
D: -
DNA: TGTGCCACCAGCACCCGGACAGATACGCAGTATTTT
CDR3: CATSTRTDTQYF

V: TRBV9
J: TRBJ2-1
size: -
D: TRBD2
DNA: TGTGCCAGCAGCGCGAGCGGGAGCGCCTACAATGAGCAGTTCTTC
CDR3: CASSASGSAYNEQFF

V: TRBV4-2
J: TRBJ2-5
size: few
D: TRBD2
DNA: TGTGCCAGCAGCCAGGACGGGACTAGCATGGGGGAGACCCAGTACTTC
CDR3: CASSQDGTSMGETQYF

V: TRBV30
J: TRBJ1-4
size: few
D: TRBD1
DNA: TGTGCCTGGAGTTTACAGGGGAATGAAAAACTGTTTTTT
CDR3: CAWSLQGNEKLFF

V: TRBV10-3
J: TRBJ1-2
size: -
D: TRBD1
DNA: TGTGCCATCAGTGGTACAGGGGTTAGCTATGGCTACACCTTC
CDR3: CAISGTGVSYGYTF

V: TRBV30
J: TRBJ2-7
size: few
D: -
DNA: TGTGCCTGGAGTGAAGGTCAGGTGCTAAACGAGCAGTACTTC
CDR3: CAWSEGQVLNEQYF

V: TRBV7-9
J: TRBJ2-1
size: few
D: -
DNA: TGTGCCAGCAGATGGGTCTCAGGTGAGCAGTTCTTC
CDR3: CASRWVSGEQFF

V: TRBV7-2
J: TRBJ2-5
size: -
D: -
DNA: TGTGCCAGCAGCTTAGGCAGGGCAAAGACCCAGTACTTC
CDR3: CASSLGRAKTQYF

V: TRBV28
J: TRBJ2-3
size: -
D: TRBD2
DNA: TGTGCCAGCAGTCCACTCGGACTAGCGGACACAGATACGCAGTATTTT
CDR3: CASSPLGLADTDTQYF

V: TRBV7-2
J: TRBJ2-7
size: few
D: TRBD2
DNA: TGTGCCAGCAGCACCGGGACTAGCCCTCCCTACGAGCAGTACTTC
CDR3: CASSTGTSPPYEQYF

V: TRBV5-4
J: TRBJ2-5
size: once
D: -
DNA: TGTGCCAGCAGCTTGGGGTCGCCGAAAGAGACCCAGTACTTC
CDR3: CASSLGSPKETQYF

V: TRBV5-6
J: TRBJ2-3
size: -
D: -
DNA: TGTGCCAGCAGCTTCGGGACGTACACAGATACGCAGTATTTT
CDR3: CASSFGTYTDTQYF

V: TRBV7-2
J: TRBJ2-1
size: -
D: -
DNA: TGTGCCAGCAGCCCCCCATGGGAGGAGCAGTTCTTC
CDR3: CASSPPWEEQFF

V: TRBV7-9
J: TRBJ2-1
size: few
D: -
DNA: TGTGCCAGCAAGCAAGGGGTGTACAATGAGCAGTTCTTC
CDR3: CASKQGVYNEQFF

V: TRBV7-3
J: TRBJ1-2
size: -
D: TRBD1
DNA: TGTGCCAGCAGCCCGCGGACAGGGAAGAATGGCTACACCTTC
CDR3: CASSPRTGKNGYTF

V: TRBV7-2
J: TRBJ2-7
size: -
D: -
DNA: TGTGCCAGTGGATTTACAGGCTCCTACGAGCAGTACTTC
CDR3: CASGFTGSYEQYF

V: TRBV5-1
J: TRBJ2-5
size: -
D: TRBD2
DNA: TGCGCCAGCAGCAGCGGGAGCCTTCAAGGAGGAGAGACCCAGTACTTC
CDR3: CASSSGSLQGGETQYF

V: TRBV6-6
J: TRBJ2-7
size: -
D: TRBD2
DNA: TGTGCCAGCAGGTCCGGGACTAGCGGGAGAGACGAGCAGTACTTC
CDR3: CASRSGTSGRDEQYF

V: TRBV30
J: TRBJ2-5
size: few
D: -
DNA: TGTGCCTGGGGGGACTTCCTCGAGACCCAGTACTTC
CDR3: CAWGDFLETQYF

V: TRBV9
J: TRBJ2-7
size: few
D: TRBD2
DNA: TGTGCCAGCAGCTCACGAGGGACTAGCGGGAGGTCCGAGCAGTACTTC
CDR3: CASSSRGTSGRSEQYF

V: TRBV4-1
J: TRBJ2-2
size: -
D: -
DNA: TGCGCCAGCAGCCAAGATGGAGGGAGGTATGCCGGGGAGCTGTTTTTT
CDR3: CASSQDGGRYAGELFF

V: TRBV14
J: TRBJ2-7
size: -
D: -
DNA: TGTGCCAGCAGCCAAGGCCGGGGACAGCAGTACTTC
CDR3: CASSQGRGQQYF

V: TRBV7-2
J: TRBJ2-7
size: few
D: TRBD1
DNA: TGTGCCAGCAGTAGAGGGACAGGACCGAGCTCCTACGAGCAGTACTTC
CDR3: CASSRGTGPSSYEQYF

V: TRBV4-1
J: TRBJ2-7
size: -
D: -
DNA: TGCGCCAGCAGCCAAGTACGGACGTTCTCCTACGAGCAGTACTTC
CDR3: CASSQVRTFSYEQYF

V: TRBV30
J: TRBJ1-2
size: -
D: -
DNA: TGTGCCTGGACGGGCGGGAACTATGGCTACACCTTC
CDR3: CAWTGGNYGYTF

V: TRBV5-6
J: TRBJ2-1
size: once
D: TRBD2
DNA: TGTGCCAGCAGCTTACGGACTAGCGGGGCCTACAATGAGCAGTTCTTC
CDR3: CASSLRTSGAYNEQFF

V: TRBV19
J: TRBJ1-5
size: few
D: -
DNA: TGTGCCAGTAGTGCCAGTAATAGCAATCAGCCCCAGCATTTT
CDR3: CASSASNSNQPQHF